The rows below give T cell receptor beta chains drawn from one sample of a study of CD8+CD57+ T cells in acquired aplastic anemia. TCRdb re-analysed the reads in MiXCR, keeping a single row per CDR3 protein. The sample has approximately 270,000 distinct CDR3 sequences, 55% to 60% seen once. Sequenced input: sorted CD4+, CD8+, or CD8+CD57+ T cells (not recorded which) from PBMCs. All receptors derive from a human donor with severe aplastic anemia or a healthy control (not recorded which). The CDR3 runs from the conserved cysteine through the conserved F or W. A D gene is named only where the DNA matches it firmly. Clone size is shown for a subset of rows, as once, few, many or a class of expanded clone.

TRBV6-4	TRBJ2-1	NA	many	CASSDGPPFRQFF	TGTGCCAGCAGTGACGGGCCCCCGTTTAGACAGTTCTTC
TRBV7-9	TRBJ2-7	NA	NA	CASSGDNSEQYF	TGTGCCAGCAGCGGGGATAACAGCGAGCAGTACTTC
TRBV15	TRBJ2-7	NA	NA	CATSRNGGGNAYEQYF	TGTGCCACCAGCAGGAATGGGGGCGGGAACGCCTACGAGCAGTACTTC
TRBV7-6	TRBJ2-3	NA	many	CASSLGRASTDTQYF	TGTGCCAGCAGCTTAGGGAGGGCTAGCACAGATACGCAGTATTTT
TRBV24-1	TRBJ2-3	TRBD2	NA	CATSDRTSGGNTDTQYF	TGTGCCACCAGTGACCGGACTAGCGGGGGTAACACAGATACGCAGTATTTT
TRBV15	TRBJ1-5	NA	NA	CATSTGVPQPQHF	TGTGCCACCAGTACGGGGGTCCCCCAGCCCCAGCATTTC
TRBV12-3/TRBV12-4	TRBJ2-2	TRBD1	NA	CASQFNRGANTGELFF	TGTGCCAGCCAATTCAACAGGGGCGCGAACACCGGGGAGCTGTTTTTT
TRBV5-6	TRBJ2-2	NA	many	CASSPRLVGELFF	TGTGCCAGCAGCCCGAGACTAGTCGGGGAGCTGTTTTTT
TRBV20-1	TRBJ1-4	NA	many	CSARDGAGVKLFF	TGCAGTGCTAGAGATGGGGCAGGAGTAAAACTGTTTTTT
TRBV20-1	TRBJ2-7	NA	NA	CSARDQSEQYF	TGCAGTGCTAGAGATCAGAGCGAGCAGTACTTC
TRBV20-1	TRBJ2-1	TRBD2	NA	CSARVSLAGHYNEQLF	TGCAGTGCTAGAGTGTCGCTAGCGGGCCACTACAATGAGCAGCTCTTC
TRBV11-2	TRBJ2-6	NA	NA	CASSPAGRGANVLTF	TGTGCCAGCAGTCCGGCCGGCCGTGGGGCCAACGTCCTGACTTTC
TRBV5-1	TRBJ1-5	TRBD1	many	CASSLAGQGSQPQHF	TGCGCCAGCAGCTTGGCGGGACAGGGAAGTCAGCCCCAGCATTTT
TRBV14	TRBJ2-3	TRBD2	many	CASSKGLAGAGDTQYF	TGTGCCTCAAGCAAGGGACTAGCGGGGGCGGGGGATACGCAGTATTTT
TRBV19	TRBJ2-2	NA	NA	CASSIDRLMSNTGELFF	TGTGCCAGTAGTATAGACAGGCTAATGTCGAACACCGGGGAGCTGTTTTTT
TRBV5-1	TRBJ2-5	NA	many	CASSLEGWGQQETQYF	TGCGCCAGCAGCTTGGAGGGCTGGGGACAACAAGAGACCCAGTACTTC
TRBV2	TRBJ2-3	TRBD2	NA	CASLLAGFNTQYF	TGTGCCAGCCTACTAGCGGGATTTAATACGCAGTATTTT
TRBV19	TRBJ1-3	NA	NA	CASSIDGSSSGNTIYF	TGTGCCAGTAGTATAGATGGCAGTTCATCTGGAAACACCATATATTTT
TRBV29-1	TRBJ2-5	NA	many	CSVNTRPQETQYF	TGCAGCGTTAACACAAGACCCCAAGAGACCCAGTACTTC
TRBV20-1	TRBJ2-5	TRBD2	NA	CSTLAGLETQYF	TGCAGTACACTAGCGGGATTAGAGACCCAGTACTTC
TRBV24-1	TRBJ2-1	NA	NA	CATSDLNNPNEQFF	TGTGCCACCAGTGATTTGAACAACCCCAATGAGCAGTTCTTC
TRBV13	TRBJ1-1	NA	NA	CASSAPGGTEAFF	TGTGCCAGCAGCGCTCCAGGAGGAACTGAAGCTTTCTTT
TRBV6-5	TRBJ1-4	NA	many	CASSPSTTNEKLFF	TGTGCCAGCAGCCCATCCACAACTAATGAAAAACTGTTTTTT
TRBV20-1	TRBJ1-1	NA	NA	CSARVVGMRAFF	TGCAGTGCTAGAGTTGTGGGAATGCGGGCTTTCTTT
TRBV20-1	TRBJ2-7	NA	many	CSARTEGTYRRTYEQYF	TGCAGTGCTAGGACAGAGGGGACCTACAGGAGGACCTACGAGCAGTACTTC
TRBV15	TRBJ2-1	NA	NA	CATSSSPSFNEQFF	TGTGCCACCAGCAGTTCACCTAGCTTCAATGAGCAGTTCTTC
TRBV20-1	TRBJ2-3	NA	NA	CSAKHNRATDTQYF	TGCAGTGCTAAACATAACAGGGCCACAGATACGCAGTATTTT
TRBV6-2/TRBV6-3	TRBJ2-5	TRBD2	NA	CASSSTTSLQETQYF	TGTGCCAGCAGTTCCACGACTAGCCTACAAGAGACCCAGTACTTC
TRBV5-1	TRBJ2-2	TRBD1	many	CASRRTGENTGELFF	TGCGCCAGCAGACGGACAGGAGAGAACACCGGGGAGCTGTTTTTT
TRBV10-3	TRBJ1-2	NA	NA	CAISEDVPYGYTF	TGTGCCATCAGTGAAGACGTGCCCTATGGCTACACCTTC
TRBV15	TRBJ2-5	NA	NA	CATRVISGQTQYF	TGTGCCACCAGGGTGATTAGTGGGCAGACCCAGTACTTC
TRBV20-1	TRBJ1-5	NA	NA	CSARDPIPSNQPQHF	TGCAGTGCTAGAGATCCAATCCCTAGCAATCAGCCCCAGCATTTT
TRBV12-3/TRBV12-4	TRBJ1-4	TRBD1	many	CASSFRTGVATNEKLFF	TGTGCCAGCAGTTTTAGGACAGGGGTTGCAACTAATGAAAAACTGTTTTTT
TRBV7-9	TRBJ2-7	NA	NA	CASSGGDSYEQYF	TGTGCCAGCAGCGGAGGGGACAGCTACGAGCAGTACTTC
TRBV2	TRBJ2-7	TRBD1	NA	CASYGDSFFHEQYF	TGTGCCAGCTATGGGGACAGCTTCTTCCACGAGCAGTACTTC
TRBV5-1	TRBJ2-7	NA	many	CASSLMGGWVDEQYF	TGCGCCAGCAGCTTGATGGGGGGCTGGGTCGACGAGCAGTACTTC
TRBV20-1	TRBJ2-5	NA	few	CSATPGEGGQETQYF	TGCAGTGCTACCCCGGGAGAGGGGGGCCAAGAGACCCAGTACTTC
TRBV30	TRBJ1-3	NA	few	CALGPSLGNTIYF	TGTGCCTTGGGCCCCTCCTTAGGGAACACCATATATTTT
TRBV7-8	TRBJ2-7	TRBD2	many	CASSPRLAAYEQYF	TGTGCCAGCAGCCCTAGACTAGCTGCCTACGAGCAGTACTTC
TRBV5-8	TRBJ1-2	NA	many	CASSPQADYGYTF	TGTGCCAGCAGCCCACAGGCTGACTATGGCTACACCTTC
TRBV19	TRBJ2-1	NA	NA	CASRWSRQQFF	TGTGCCAGTAGATGGTCCAGGCAGCAGTTCTTC
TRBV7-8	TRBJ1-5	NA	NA	CASSPRRDSNQPQHF	TGTGCCAGCAGCCCGAGAAGGGATAGCAATCAGCCCCAGCATTTT
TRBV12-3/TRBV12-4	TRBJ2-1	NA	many	CASRERGRNEQFF	TGTGCCAGCAGGGAAAGGGGACGGAATGAGCAGTTCTTC
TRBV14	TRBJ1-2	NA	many	CASSQGWGAGPTNYGYTF	TGTGCCAGCAGCCAAGGTTGGGGGGCCGGACCGACCAACTATGGCTACACCTTC
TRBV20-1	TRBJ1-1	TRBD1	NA	CSVLGQGSENTEAFF	TGCAGTGTCCTTGGACAGGGGAGCGAGAACACTGAAGCTTTCTTT
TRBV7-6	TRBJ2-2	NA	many	CASSGRGTNTGELFF	TGTGCCAGCAGCGGTAGGGGTACGAACACCGGGGAGCTGTTTTTT
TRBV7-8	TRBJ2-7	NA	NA	CASSLADDVYEQYF	TGTGCCAGCAGCTTAGCGGACGACGTCTACGAGCAGTACTTC
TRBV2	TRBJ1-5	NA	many	CASSDQGFSPQHF	TGTGCCAGCAGTGACCAGGGATTCTCGCCCCAGCATTTT